These 16 T cell receptor beta chains originate from one sample sequenced in a study of preoperative IRX-2 immunotherapy in early breast cancer. Clones were sequenced by immunoSEQ multiplex PCR, and TCRdb holds only the in-frame ones, with some missing. The sample has 7,000 to 9,500 clones, about 84% seen once; the top ten hold approximately 15%. Regarding treatment: preoperative locoregional IRX-2 cytokine immunotherapy. The sample consisted of tumor tissue, taken after IRX-2 immunotherapy. Receptor source: a human donor with breast cancer.

The CDR3 nucleotides read TGTGCCAGTAGTTCCCCGGGGTTGGAGACCCAGTACTTC. Amino acids: CASSSPGLETQYF. V usage is TRBV19 and J usage is TRBJ2-5, with TRBD2 as a possible D gene (5 bases). Germline V gene sequence: CDR1 LNHDA, CDR2 SQIVND (reference sequence). This CDR3 comprises 13 residues. V was cut by 5 bases and J by 5 bases, with 12 bases left in between.

The chain links TRBV23-1 to TRBJ2-5; D could derive from TRBD1 or TRBD2 (5 bases each). TRBV23-1 is reported as an ORF; its role is uncertain. The CDR3 has 17 residues. V was pared by 6 bases and J by 1 base, with 21 bases between. As DNA, the CDR3 is TGCGCCAGCAGCCAAGGCCTCGGGTGGGGGAGCCAAGAGACCCAGTACTTC. Translation: CASSQGLGWGSQETQYF.

The chain joins TRBV7-2 to TRBJ2-3; D not resolved. CDR1 is SGHTA, CDR2 FQGNSA, per germline. The length of the CDR3 is 13 residues. The V end lost 1 base, the J end lost 2 bases, and 4 bases lay between the germline ends. The CDR3 DNA reads as TGTGCCAGCAGCTTAGTCGACACAGATACGCAGTATTTT. Translating it yields CASSLVDTDTQYF.

This clone is large by share. The chain carries TRBV11-3 and TRBJ1-6; 9 bases fit TRBD1. This CDR3 is built from 15 residues. V gave up 5 bases and J gave up 10 bases; unmatched junction bases: 9. The V gene's germline CDR1 is SGHNT and CDR2 YENEEA. The DNA for the CDR3 is TGTGCCAGCAGCCATACAGGGGGCGAGAGATCACCCCTCCACTTT. Translating gives CASSHTGGERSPLHF.

V usage is TRBV6-8 and J usage is TRBJ2-3, with D perhaps matching TRBD2 (6 bases). This CDR3 spans 17 amino acids. Germline V CDR1 and CDR2: MNHGY, SAAAGT. V was shortened by 8 bases and J by 1 base, with 22 bases between the two germline ends. In DNA form, the CDR3 reads TGTGCCAGCTTTGCCCCCAGTGTGGGCGGGGGCACAGATACGCAGTATTTT. It is translated as CASFAPSVGGGTDTQYF.

The chain recombines TRBV18 with TRBJ2-7; no definite D call. Germline values: CDR1 KGHSH, CDR2 LQKENI. This CDR3 spans 13 amino acids. V lost 3 bases, J lost 0 bases, and 6 bases lay in between. CDR3 protein: CASSPGLSYEQYF. In nucleotides, the CDR3 is TGTGCCAGCTCACCGGGCCTCTCCTACGAGCAGTACTTC.

V gene TRBV4-1 combines with J gene TRBJ1-2; no clear D gene. V lost 0 bases and J lost 8, with 19 bases in between. Germline CDR1 is MGHRA and CDR2 is YSYEKL. The CDR3 loop spans 16 amino acids. CDR3 residues: CASSQELGQAVQGYTF. CDR3 DNA sequence: TGCGCCAGCAGCCAAGAGTTAGGGCAGGCCGTGCAAGGCTACACCTTC.

The rearrangement joins TRBV5-1 to TRBJ1-6; a weak D match, TRBD1 (6 bases). The V gene's germline CDR1 is SGHRS and CDR2 YFSETQ. The V gene lost 3 bases and the J gene lost 6 bases, with 22 bases spanning the gap. This CDR3 contains 18 residues. CDR3 residues: CASSSGQNQVIGNSPLHF. The DNA for the CDR3 is TGCGCCAGCAGCTCAGGACAGAACCAGGTCATTGGTAATTCACCCCTCCACTTT. Full variable domain (outside the CDR3, taken from reference TRBV5-1 and TRBJ1-6): KAGVTQTPRYLIKTRGQQVTLSCSPISGHRSVSWYQQTPGQGLQFLFEYFSETQRNKGNFPGRFSGRQFSNSRSEMNVSTLELGDSALYLCASSSGQNQVIGNSPLHFGNGTRLTVT.

The chain couples TRBV11-3 to TRBJ1-6; weak D call: TRBD1 (6 bases). The V gene's germline CDR1 is SGHNT and CDR2 YENEEA. V was clipped by 3 bases and J by 6 bases, with 9 bases between them. The CDR3 sequence is 14 residues long. The CDR3 DNA follows: TGTGCCAGCAGCTTGGGAGGGGGTAATTCACCCCTCCACTTT. Translating gives CASSLGGGNSPLHF.

The chain joins TRBV11-3 to TRBJ1-1, with D possibly being TRBD1 (6 bases). Germline-derived CDR1 and CDR2 are SGHNT and YENEEA. The CDR3 sequence is 19 residues long. Deletions cut 3 bases from V and 0 bases from J, with 23 bases between. CDR3 sequence reads: CASSLGGTFTPRMNTEAFF. The CDR3 DNA reads as TGTGCCAGCAGCTTGGGGGGGACATTTACCCCGAGAATGAACACTGAAGCTTTCTTT.

This chain uses TRBV7-6 with TRBJ2-1, with D tentatively TRBD1 or TRBD2 (5 bases each). V was clipped by 5 bases and J by 3 bases, with 14 bases between them. The length of the CDR3 is 15 residues. Germline loops: CDR1 SGHVS, CDR2 FNYEAQ. CDR3 residues: CASSGWGKSYNEQFF. The CDR3 nucleotides are TGTGCCAGCAGCGGTTGGGGGAAGAGCTACAATGAGCAGTTCTTC.

The rearrangement uses TRBV28 and TRBJ1-3, with unresolved D. Per the germline V gene, CDR1 is MDHEN and CDR2 is SYDVKM. CDR3 length: 12 amino acids. The V end lost 4 bases, the J end lost 9 bases, and 10 bases lay between the germline ends. In DNA form, the CDR3 reads TGTGCCAGCAGTTATTCGGATCGCACCATATATTTT. It is translated as CASSYSDRTIYF. Complete variable domain (other parts from reference TRBV28 and TRBJ1-3): DVKVTQSSRYLVKRTGEKVFLECVQDMDHENMFWYRQDPGLGLRLIYFSYDVKMKEKGDIPEGYSVSREKKERFSLILESASTNQTSMYLCASSYSDRTIYFGEGSWLTVV.

The chain joins TRBV5-1 to TRBJ2-2, with no clear D. The germline V gene has CDR1 SGHRS and CDR2 YFSETQ. V lost 4 bases, J lost 0 bases, and 13 bases lay in between. This CDR3 has 16 residues. The CDR3 here is CASSPGFLANTGELFF. In nucleotides, the CDR3 is TGCGCCAGCAGCCCTGGCTTCCTCGCGAACACCGGGGAGCTGTTTTTT.

The gene calls are TRBV28 and TRBJ2-7; D is undetermined. The CDR3 spans 13 residues. Deletions cut 2 bases from V and 2 bases from J, with 7 bases between. The germline V gene encodes CDR1 MDHEN and CDR2 SYDVKM. CDR3 in amino acids: CASSLTVAYEQYF. CDR3 bases: TGTGCCAGCAGTTTAACGGTAGCCTACGAGCAGTACTTC.

V and J are TRBV5-1 and TRBJ1-4; D unclear. Germline V gene data show CDR1 as SGHRS and CDR2 as YFSETQ. Trimming removed 7 bases at V and 7 bases at J, with 20 bases between. CDR3 length: 15 residues. The CDR3 reads CASGRTSQVGEKLFF. Written as DNA, the CDR3 is TGCGCCAGCGGGCGGACCTCCCAGGTCGGTGAAAAACTGTTTTTT.

The chain has TRBV22-1 and TRBJ2-1; TRBD2, as called in the table, went unchecked against the DNA. TRBV22-1 is labeled a pseudogene. CDR3 length equals 15 residues. As DNA, the CDR3 is TGTGCCAGCAGCCTTGGCGGGGGGATGGAGGATGAGCAGTTCTTC. Its translation: CASSLGGGMEDEQFF.